This T cell receptor (beta chain) was retrieved from a study of shared clonotypes between healthy human individuals (dated by TCRdb to about 2020). In terms of the full investigation: The cohort comprised two women and a few men aged 18 to 49 years. Per donor, three plates each were used for CD4 naive and CD4 memory, two for CD8 naive, and one for CD8 memory. Blood TCR repertoires of a handful of healthy adults were deeply sequenced to estimate repertoire size and the extent of clonotype sharing between individuals. To increase sequencing depth and limit assay-specific biases, different laboratories used diverse techniques to prepare libraries and sequence TCR repertoires. Leukapheresis yielded between about 0.85 and 9.5 billion PBMCs per donor.

The germline V gene (reference sequence) specifies SGHKS as CDR1 and YYEKEE as CDR2. V lost 3 bases and J lost 0 bases; the stretch between them is 22 bases long. From the cysteine through the phenylalanine, the CDR3 covers 20 amino acids. The DNA shown is the 60-base CDR3, in frame from base 1. Donors were healthy HIV-negative adults with no recently reported acute infections or vaccinations. Every donor was a Caucasian adult living in Nashville, Tennessee, USA. CD4+ T cells were enriched by magnetic negative selection, after which naive cells were positively selected on CD45RA and the negative fraction was taken as the memory subset. Blood was obtained by leukapheresis, after which PBMCs were separated by Ficoll-Histopaque density gradient centrifugation and cryopreserved in liquid nitrogen vapor phase. Analytical flow cytometry was used to check the purity and quantity of each magnetically sorted T cell population. Each sorted fraction had its genomic DNA isolated and then quantified by UV absorbance on a Nanodrop 2000c.

Here is what the overall study found, with its caveats: Because the study included only a small number of donors, the genetic and exposure-history diversity represented was limited. Based on pairwise subsampling, the degree of clonotype sharing among donors was expected to be affected by sequencing depth. Incomplete sequencing was indicated by rarefaction of sorted-subset datasets, despite the large sequencing depth. Compared with non-shared clonotypes, clonotypes shared by all four sorted-subset donors had higher generation probabilities. Around 5% of naive CD4, around 3.5% of naive CD8, around 2.3% of memory CD4, and less than 0.45% of memory CD8 clonotypes were shared across four donors. Sampling was restricted to blood, and TCR repertoires in tissue are likely to differ from TCR repertoires in blood. Estimated clonotype richness was generally larger for naive than for memory subsets.

Using the deep immunoSEQ assay, multiplex PCR amplified TCR CDR3 regions from genomic DNA. For each cell subset, the extracted genomic DNA was distributed evenly across all wells of several immunoSEQ 96-well plates, and each plate served as one replicate. Each replicate PCR for sorted subsets received about 220 ng genomic DNA, equal to 30,000 or so T cell genomes. Purified libraries were quantified with a Qubit 3.0 fluorometer, sized on a Bioanalyzer 2100, and re-quantified with the KAPA Library Quantification kit. A separate single-read 150-cycle Illumina NextSeq 550 flow cell was used to sequence each immunoSEQ 96-well plate. In the authors' own workflow: Because the immunoSEQ output included only junctional sequences and no quality scores, the filtering could not be the same as the filtering used for full-length reads. Sequences were annotated with PyIR, a Python wrapper for IgBLAST v1.9, and V/J genes and CDR3 were assigned using IMGT germline references. Reads were removed for weak V/J assignments (E-value above 1e-6), missing CDR3, stop codons, out-of-frame junctions, or ambiguous translated residues. A V3J clonotype was defined by an identical inferred V gene, J gene, and CDR3 amino acid sequence. To compute the percentage overlap between repertoires, the number of shared unique clonotypes was divided by the size of the smaller repertoire. RTK rarefaction, the Chao1 estimator, and Recon v2.1 estimates of unobserved clonotypes were used to assess repertoire richness. Generation probabilities for all TCRbeta clonotypes obtained by the gDNA method from a handful of donors were computed using OLGA. Drawn from immuneACCESS, this table holds only the in-frame rearrangements with V and J called that TCRdb kept. Clones are partly lost; checked studies trace under half to an unresolved V gene and leave the rest unexplained. The DNA was the basis for D and trimming; V, J and clone size are from that table. The sample table shows 330,000 or so clones, and around 74% are seen once. The ten largest clones add up to 10% to 13% of the sample.

Regarding this clone: Its target antigen remains unknown. No base qualities exist here, and no much larger clone lies one base off it.

The source of this sequence is a man younger than 40 in good health. This chain joins TRBV5-5 to TRBJ2-6; a weak D assignment points to TRBD2 (7 bases agree). The sequencing input was memory CD4+ T cells sorted from blood. According to the study, the label for this sample's cell subset or site signals: CD45RA-negative fraction. The CDR3 reads CASSSSLPGGLGSGANVLTF. The DNA sequence follows: TGTGCCAGCAGCTCCAGCCTCCCCGGGGGGCTAGGCTCTGGGGCCAACGTCCTGACTTTC.